The 9 T cell receptor beta chains presented below share a single source sample, sequenced in a study of cytomegalovirus exposure and HLA in healthy donors. This table comes from immunoSEQ multiplex PCR, and its TCRdb copy is limited to in-frame clones, with some not included. The table lists roughly 130,000 clones, approximately 89% of them singletons. What was sequenced was PBMCs. These receptors all come from a man in his thirties or forties in good health and CMV-seronegative.

This chain connects TRBV6-5 to TRBJ1-1, with no clear D. This CDR3 contains 13 residues. V was clipped by 5 bases and J by 0 bases, with 7 bases between them. Germline CDR1 is MNHEY and CDR2 is SVGAGI. The CDR3 sequence is CASSREMNTEAFF. The CDR3 DNA is TGTGCCAGCAGTCGGGAAATGAACACTGAAGCTTTCTTT.

The V and J genes are TRBV9 and TRBJ2-7; possibly TRBD1 for D (6 bases). CDR1 and CDR2 from the germline V gene are SGDLS and YYNGEE. This CDR3 has 13 residues. V lost 4 bases to trimming and J lost 6 bases, with 14 bases between them. CDR3 in amino acids: CASSTTGRGEQYF. The CDR3 nucleotides read TGTGCCAGCAGCACCACAGGGCGCGGCGAGCAGTACTTC.

The chain carries TRBV5-1 and TRBJ2-7, with TRBD1 identical over 8 bases. Germline V gene sequence: CDR1 SGHRS, CDR2 YFSETQ. CDR3 length: 15 residues. The V segment lost 0 bases and the J segment 5 bases; nucleotides outside the gene matches: 7. The CDR3 sequence is CASSLGTGIFNEQYF. The CDR3 DNA reads as TGCGCCAGCAGCTTGGGGACAGGGATCTTCAACGAGCAGTACTTC.

The CDR3 is CASSYRGEQYF. The CDR3 DNA reads as TGTGCCAGCAGTTACCGAGGGGAGCAGTACTTC. J is TRBJ2-7 and V is TRBV6-1; a possible D gene is TRBD2 (5 bases). CDR3 length equals 11 residues. Germline assignment: CDR1 MNHNS and CDR2 SASEGT. V lost 5 bases and J 7 bases, leaving 9 bases between the germline ends.

This chain joins TRBV6-1 and TRBJ2-7; 9 nucleotides match TRBD1. J gave up 2 bases and V 3 bases, and 5 bases lay outside the gene matches. CDR3 length: 15 amino acids. The germline V gene encodes CDR1 MNHNS and CDR2 SASEGT. In DNA form, the CDR3 reads TGTGCCAGCAGTGACCGGGACAGGGTTCCCTACGAGCAGTACTTC. Translation: CASSDRDRVPYEQYF.

This rearrangement joins TRBV2 to TRBJ1-6, with 7 bases fitting TRBD1. There are 14 residues in the CDR3. V was clipped by 5 bases and J by 6 bases; unmatched bases: 4. The germline CDR1 and CDR2 sequences are SNHLY and FYNNEI. Here the CDR3 reads CASSPGTVNSPLHF. The CDR3 DNA reads TGTGCCAGCAGTCCCGGGACAGTTAATTCACCCCTCCACTTT.

The V gene is TRBV5-6, the J gene TRBJ1-4; D gene unclear. Germline V gives CDR1 SGHDT, CDR2 YYEEEE. The V end was cut by 6 bases, the J end by 4 bases, with 13 bases between. The CDR3 has 14 residues. The DNA for the CDR3 is TGTGCCAGCACCTTTAGAAGTTATAATGAAAAACTGTTTTTT. This encodes CASTFRSYNEKLFF.

The V call is TRBV4-3, the J call TRBJ1-2, with no clear D. Germline CDR1 LGHNA, CDR2 YSLEER. V was clipped by 4 bases and J by 8 bases, with 17 bases between them. The CDR3 runs 14 residues. The CDR3 DNA sequence: TGCGCCAGCAGCCTAGAGGTGTTATTCAGGGGCTACACCTTC. The encoded protein is CASSLEVLFRGYTF.

The chain combines TRBV28 with TRBJ1-5; unclear D gene. V gave up 4 bases and J gave up 3 bases, with 19 bases separating them. The CDR3 has 17 amino acids. Germline CDR1 reads MDHEN; CDR2 reads SYDVKM. The CDR3 loop is CASSSTQQRITNQPQHF. As DNA, the CDR3 is TGTGCCAGCAGTTCAACACAACAGAGAATTACCAATCAGCCCCAGCATTTT.